Below, 14 T cell receptor beta chains from the same sample are listed, as sequenced in a study of cytomegalovirus exposure and HLA in healthy donors. The PCR contained 60 Vbeta and 13 Jbeta primers. TCRdb's table, derived via immunoSEQ multiplex PCR, lists solely in-frame clones and lacks some. The sample records 65,000 or so clones, 55% to 65% being singletons. Specimen: PBMCs. The receptor set was obtained from a man aged 25-45 years in good health and CMV-seronegative.

The chain carries TRBV4-1 and TRBJ1-6, with a possible D match to TRBD1 (6 bases). The CDR3 consists of 16 residues. Deletions cut 1 base from V and 4 bases from J, with 11 bases between. Germline V gives CDR1 MGHRA, CDR2 YSYEKL. The CDR3 region has the DNA TGCGCCAGCAGCCAAGTGCCACAGGGATATAATTCACCCCTCCACTTT. It yields the protein CASSQVPQGYNSPLHF.

This sequence joins TRBV7-8 and TRBJ1-5; D not resolved. CDR1 SGHVS and CDR2 FQNEAQ come from the germline V gene. The V end lost 4 bases, the J end lost 6 bases, and 7 bases lay between the germline ends. This CDR3 region has 12 residues. CDR3 sequence reads: CASSSPPQPQHF. In DNA, the CDR3 is TGTGCCAGCAGCTCCCCTCCTCAGCCCCAGCATTTT.

The J gene is TRBJ2-7, the V gene TRBV5-4, with D tentatively TRBD2 (6 bases). The ends were cut back, 0 bases at V and 4 bases at J, with 11 bases in the middle. Germline lookup yields CDR1 SGHNT and CDR2 YYREEE (reference sequence). This CDR3 spans 14 amino acids. CDR3 sequence (DNA): TGTGCCAGCAGCTTGGACGGGGGTTGGTACGAGCAGTACTTC. It yields the protein CASSLDGGWYEQYF.

V gene TRBV7-2 combines with J gene TRBJ2-7; TRBD1 is a possible D gene (6 bases). This CDR3 has 14 residues. CDR1 is SGHTA and CDR2 is FQGNSA in the germline V gene. With 7 bases removed from V and 0 bases from J, the gap between germline ends came to 13 bases. For the CDR3, the DNA is TGTGCCAGCAAAGGACAGCCATTCTCCTACGAGCAGTACTTC. It codes for CASKGQPFSYEQYF.

This chain links TRBV11-1 with TRBJ1-1; a weak D match, TRBD1 (5 bases). This CDR3 region has 11 residues. V was pared by 4 bases and J by 8 bases, with 8 bases between. Germline CDR1 and CDR2: SGHAT and FQDESV (reference sequence). The CDR3 DNA is TGTGCCAGCAGCTGGCGACAGGAAGCTTTCTTT. It is translated as CASSWRQEAFF. Complete variable domain (other parts from reference TRBV11-1 and TRBJ1-1): EAEVAQSPRYKITEKSQAVAFWCDPISGHATLYWYRQILGQGPELLVQFQDESVVDDSQLPKDRFSAERLKGVDSTLKIQPAELGDSAMYLCASSWRQEAFFGQGTRLTVV.

This chain uses TRBV7-9 with TRBJ1-2; TRBD1 matches at 7 bases. The length of the CDR3 is 15 residues. V lost 4 bases, J lost 4 bases, and 9 bases stayed unmatched. Germline assignment: CDR1 SEHNR and CDR2 FQNEAQ (reference sequence). The CDR3 loop is CASSYGTVTSYGYTF. The CDR3 DNA follows: TGTGCCAGCAGCTATGGGACAGTTACCTCCTATGGCTACACCTTC. Drawing the rest from reference TRBV7-9 and TRBJ1-2, the complete variable domain is DTGVSQNPRHKITKRGQNVTFRCDPISEHNRLYWYRQTLGQGPEFLTYFQNEAQLEKSRLLSDRFSAERPKGSFSTLEIQRTEQGDSAMYLCASSYGTVTSYGYTFGSGTRLTVV.

The CDR3 DNA is TGCAGCGGGGGCACCCCAGGCAGGGGAGAGACCCAGTACTTC. Translation: CSGGTPGRGETQYF. The chain combines TRBV29-1 with TRBJ2-5, with D possibly being TRBD1 (6 bases). V was clipped by 7 bases and J by 4 bases, with 19 bases between them. There are 14 residues in the CDR3. The germline V gene encodes CDR1 SQVTM and CDR2 ANQGSEA.

This clone came up a few times. The V gene is TRBV14, the J gene TRBJ2-1, with D unclear. The V end was cut by 4 bases, the J end by 7 bases, with 8 bases between. The CDR3 totals 12 residues. Germline CDR1 reads SGHDN; CDR2 reads FVKESK. The CDR3: CASSRAGNEQFF. Written as DNA, the CDR3 is TGTGCCAGCAGCCGGGCCGGAAATGAGCAGTTCTTC.

The sample holds a few counts of this clone. The J gene is TRBJ2-5, the V gene TRBV2; D perhaps matches TRBD2 (6 bases). The CDR3 totals 12 residues. Trimming removed 9 bases from V and 5 bases from J, with 13 bases in between. Looked up from germline, CDR1 is SNHLY and CDR2 is FYNNEI. This CDR3 reads CASDRAGETQYF. The CDR3 coding sequence is TGTGCCAGTGATAGGGCGGGGGAGACCCAGTACTTC.

DNA of the CDR3: TGTGCCAGCAGTGTGGAAACAGCCACAACTAATGAAAAACTGTTTTTT. It codes for CASSVETATTNEKLFF. The chain joins TRBV6-1 to TRBJ1-4; D is uncertain. This CDR3 has 16 amino acids. CDR1 MNHNS and CDR2 SASEGT come from the germline V gene. Deletions cut 4 bases from V and 0 bases from J, with 12 bases between.

This chain uses TRBV9 with TRBJ2-5; TRBD2 aligns across 9 bases. Germline lookup yields CDR1 SGDLS and CDR2 YYNGEE. This CDR3 is built from 16 residues. V was pared by 9 bases and J by 1 base, with 13 bases of the junction left unmatched. The CDR3 sequence is CATACGSAGGQETQYF. CDR3 in DNA: TGTGCCACCGCCTGCGGCTCAGCGGGGGGCCAAGAGACCCAGTACTTC. The full variable domain, in which reference TRBV9 and TRBJ2-5 provide the parts outside the CDR3, is DSGVTQTPKHLITATGQRVTLRCSPRSGDLSVYWYQQSLDQGLQFLIQYYNGEERAKGNILERFSAQQFPDLHSELNLSSLELGDSALYFCATACGSAGGQETQYFGPGTRLLVL.

The chain recombines TRBV7-8 with TRBJ2-5; TRBD1 matches at 7 bases. The J call is doubtful: the DNA matches TRBJ2-7 better. Germline V lookup: CDR1 SGHVS, CDR2 FQNEAQ. The CDR3 has 14 amino acids. CDR3 DNA: TGTGCCAGCAGCCCCCCAGACAGGGACCACGAGCAGTACTTC. It is translated as CASSPPDRDHEQYF.

The V call is TRBV6-5, the J call TRBJ1-1; tentative D call: TRBD1 (5 bases). Trimming left V 6 bases short and J 2 bases short, with 16 bases between. The germline gives CDR1 MNHEY, CDR2 SVGAGI. The CDR3 has 15 amino acids. This chain's CDR3 is CASRDPTGPNTEAFF. The CDR3 bases are TGTGCCAGCAGGGACCCTACAGGTCCCAACACTGAAGCTTTCTTT.

The chain carries TRBV5-1 and TRBJ2-1; D is perhaps TRBD1 (6 bases). Germline assignment: CDR1 SGHRS and CDR2 YFSETQ. Trimming pared 5 bases from V and 6 bases from J, leaving 9 bases between. This CDR3 comprises 12 residues. CDR3 in DNA: TGCGCCAGCAGACTACAGGGCAATGAGCAGTTCTTC. It is translated as CASRLQGNEQFF.